This T cell receptor (beta chain) stems from a study of Ad26.COV2.S vaccination and SARS-CoV-2 variants. This CDR3 spans 16 amino acids. Germline V lookup: CDR1 SGHVS, CDR2 FQNEAQ. V was cut by 5 bases and J by 1 base, with 16 bases left in between. In regard to this clone: Antigen specificity is unknown.

Findings of the study overall: An underestimation of total T cell responses may have resulted from the TCR breadth and depth analyses. The breadth of spike-specific CD8+ and CD4+ T cell responses after vaccination was reportedly substantial.

Sequencing used immunoSEQ multiplex PCR; TCRdb keeps in-frame clones, though not all of them. The table has under 150,000 clones, roughly 88% seen once. The specimen was peripheral blood, collected after recovery from COVID-19. The chain joins TRBV7-8 to TRBJ2-3; D is ambiguous. The sequence derives from a human donor who had recovered from COVID-19. For the CDR3, the DNA is TGTGCCAGCAGCAAACAAGATCGTCCGGGCACAGATACGCAGTATTTT. Its translation: CASSKQDRPGTDTQYF.